This entry lists 2 T cell receptor beta chains sequenced from one sample in a study of molecular identifiers for immune sequencing clone quantification. Each CDR3 protein is one row after TCRdb ran MiXCR on the PCR reads. In the table there are around 470,000 distinct CDR3 sequences, less than 30% of which are singletons. Sequencing was performed on naive CD8+ T cells from blood, with Jurkat cell RNA spiked in. Specified subset: FACS-sorted CD8+CD4-CCR7+CD45RA+ naive T cells. These receptor sequences come from a human donor in good health. Some libraries in this study had Jurkat cell RNA spiked in.

Notes on this clonotype: This may be a read error, as it is one base from a much larger clone. The genes are TRBV5-6 and TRBJ2-7; TRBD1 agrees at 9 bases. The CDR3 has 17 amino acids. Germline V gives CDR1 SGHDT, CDR2 YYEEEE. V was pared by 4 bases and J by 5 bases, with 16 bases of the junction left unmatched. This chain's CDR3 is CASSPRIPGQGTHEQYF. The CDR3 bases are TGTGCCAGCAGCCCCCGCATCCCGGGACAGGGTACCCACGAGCAGTACTTC. The full variable domain, in which reference TRBV5-6 and TRBJ2-7 provide the parts outside the CDR3, is DAGVTQSPTHLIKTRGQQVTLRCSPKSGHDTVSWYQQALGQGPQFIFQYYEEEERQRGNFPDRFSGHQFPNYSSELNVNALLLGDSALYLCASSPRIPGQGTHEQYFGPGTRLTVT.

This clonotype was observed at least ten times. CDR3 nucleotide sequence: TGTGCCAGCAGTTTTGATCTTGCGAAAGCTTTCTTT. Protein: CASSFDLAKAFF. J is TRBJ1-1 and V is TRBV12-3 or TRBV12-4; D unresolved. Between the trimmed V and J ends, which lost 3 bases and 9 bases, there was a span of 11 bases. This CDR3 has 12 residues.